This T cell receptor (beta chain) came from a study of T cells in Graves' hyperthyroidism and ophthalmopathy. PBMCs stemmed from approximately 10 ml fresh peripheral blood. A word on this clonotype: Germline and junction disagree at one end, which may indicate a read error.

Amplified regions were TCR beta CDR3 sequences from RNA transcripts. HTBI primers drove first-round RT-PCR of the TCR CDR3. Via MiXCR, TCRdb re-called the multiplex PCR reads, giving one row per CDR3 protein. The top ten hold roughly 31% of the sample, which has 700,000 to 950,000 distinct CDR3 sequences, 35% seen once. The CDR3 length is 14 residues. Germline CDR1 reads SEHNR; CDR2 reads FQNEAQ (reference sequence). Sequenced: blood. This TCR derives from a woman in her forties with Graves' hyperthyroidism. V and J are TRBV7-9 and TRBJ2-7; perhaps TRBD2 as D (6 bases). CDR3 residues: CVSSLWRGGYEQYF. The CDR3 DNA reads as TGTGTCAGCAGCTTATGGCGGGGCGGGTACGAGCAGTACTTC. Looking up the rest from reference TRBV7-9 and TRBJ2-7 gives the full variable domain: DTGVSQNPRHKITKRGQNVTFRCDPISEHNRLYWYRQTLGQGPEFLTYFQNEAQLEKSRLLSDRFSAERPKGSFSTLEIQRTEQGDSAMYLCVSSLWRGGYEQYFGPGTRLTVT.